Shown below are 6 T cell receptor beta chains from a single sample sequenced in a study of blood T cells in healthy people across ages. Sample-barcoded 5' priming and a J-beta primer mix drove a second PCR of 7 to 11 cycles. TCRdb re-called the 5' RACE reads through MiXCR, storing one row per CDR3 protein. The data contain hundreds of thousands of distinct CDR3 sequences, approximately 50% of them singletons. The sample comprised blood. The receptors were sampled from a man aged 55 to 70 in good health.

The CDR3 nucleotides read TGCGCCAGCAGCTTGGGTCGGGGAGTAGGGACCCAGTACTTC. Its translation is CASSLGRGVGTQYF. This chain links TRBV5-1 with TRBJ2-5, with TRBD2 as a possible D gene (5 bases). The CDR3 sequence is 14 residues long. Germline CDR1 is SGHRS and CDR2 is YFSETQ. V was pared by 0 bases and J by 7 bases, with 13 bases between.

The rearrangement uses TRBV20-1 and TRBJ1-2; D may be TRBD1 (6 bases). V was pared by 0 bases and J by 2 bases, with 22 bases between. The CDR3 length is 18 residues. Germline V gene lookup returns CDR1 DFQATT and CDR2 SNEGSKA (reference sequence). CDR3 sequence (DNA): TGCAGTGCTAGAGATGAGGGGCCTGGGACACTCTCCAACTATGGCTACACCTTC. Protein: CSARDEGPGTLSNYGYTF.

This clonotype was seen only a few times. The V and J genes are TRBV28 and TRBJ2-5; 8 positions match TRBD1. This CDR3 contains 15 residues. Germline CDR1 MDHEN, CDR2 SYDVKM. Trimming at V came to 5 bases and at J to 5 bases, leaving 10 bases not matched to a gene. The CDR3 bases are TGTGCCAGCAGTGAGGGGACAGGTGGGCCGGAGACCCAGTACTTC. It is translated as CASSEGTGGPETQYF. The full variable domain, in which reference TRBV28 and TRBJ2-5 provide the parts outside the CDR3, is DVKVTQSSRYLVKRTGEKVFLECVQDMDHENMFWYRQDPGLGLRLIYFSYDVKMKEKGDIPEGYSVSREKKERFSLILESASTNQTSMYLCASSEGTGGPETQYFGPGTRLLVL.

Many counts were recorded for this clonotype. This rearrangement joins TRBV10-3 to TRBJ2-1; 9 bases agree with TRBD2. CDR1 is ENHRY and CDR2 is SYGVKD in the germline V gene. This CDR3 comprises 15 residues. J gave up 0 bases and V 4 bases, and 1 base lay outside the gene matches. This CDR3 is CAISGSGGSYNEQFF. CDR3 coding DNA: TGTGCCATCAGTGGTAGCGGGGGCTCCTACAATGAGCAGTTCTTC.

This clonotype has just a few counts. This sequence joins TRBV20-1 and TRBJ2-3; no clear D. The CDR3 length is 15 residues. Germline loops: CDR1 DFQATT, CDR2 SNEGSKA (reference sequence). V was trimmed by 3 bases and J by 2 bases, leaving 15 bases between them. As DNA, the CDR3 is TGCAGTGCTAGTAGTTTCGGAGCAATCACAGATACGCAGTATTTT. This sequence encodes CSASSFGAITDTQYF.

J is TRBJ2-3 and V is TRBV7-9, with D hard to call. Trimming shortened V by 5 bases and J by 5 bases, and 11 bases separated the two germline ends. Germline V CDR1 and CDR2: SEHNR, FQNEAQ (reference sequence). This CDR3 has 13 residues. For the CDR3, the DNA is TGTGCCAGCAGCGACCGACTTCTAGATACGCAGTATTTT. Translated, it gives CASSDRLLDTQYF. The whole variable domain, remainder taken from reference TRBV7-9 and TRBJ2-3, is DTGVSQNPRHKITKRGQNVTFRCDPISEHNRLYWYRQTLGQGPEFLTYFQNEAQLEKSRLLSDRFSAERPKGSFSTLEIQRTEQGDSAMYLCASSDRLLDTQYFGPGTRLTVL.